The 17 T cell receptor beta chains listed next were all sequenced from one sample in a study of T cells in Graves' hyperthyroidism and ophthalmopathy. TCR beta CDR3 sequences were amplified from RNA transcripts. HTBI primers were the set used in a first-round RT-PCR of the TCR CDR3. TCRdb ran MiXCR on the multiplex PCR reads and lists one entry per CDR3 protein. Here the sample spans roughly 420,000 distinct CDR3 sequences, roughly 15% being singletons. The sequenced sample consisted of blood. The receptors were gathered from a woman under 30 with Graves' hyperthyroidism.

V usage is TRBV9 and J usage is TRBJ1-1; D is ambiguous. The germline CDR1 and CDR2 sequences are SGDLS and YYNGEE. CDR3 length equals 15 residues. V gave up 2 bases and J gave up 0 bases, with 11 bases separating them. CDR3 DNA sequence: TGTGCCAGCAGCGTCCAGTTTGATATGAACACTGAAGCTTTCTTT. Translated, it gives CASSVQFDMNTEAFF.

This clonotype came up many times. The chain uses TRBV9 and TRBJ1-6; D not resolved. V lost 3 bases, J lost 8 bases, and 9 bases lay in between. Germline V gives CDR1 SGDLS, CDR2 YYNGEE. The CDR3 has 13 residues. Here the CDR3 DNA reads TGTGCCAGCAGCGCAGGTCCTGATTCACCCCTCCACTTT. Protein: CASSAGPDSPLHF.

This clonotype was seen only a few times. At one end, the junction sequence differs from germline, possibly due to a read error. The chain employs TRBV11-2 and TRBJ1-6; D unclear. This CDR3 comprises 16 residues. The germline gives CDR1 SGHAT, CDR2 FQNNGV. This chain's CDR3 is CANSLGAYGINSPLHF. CDR3 nucleotide sequence: TGTGCCAACAGCTTAGGAGCTTACGGGATTAATTCACCCCTCCACTTT.

Many counts were recorded for this clonotype. The gene calls are TRBV30 and TRBJ1-2; weak D call: TRBD1 (6 bases). The germline V gene has CDR1 GTSNPN and CDR2 SVGIG (reference sequence). V was shortened by 3 bases and J by 3 bases, with 17 bases between the two germline ends. CDR3 length: 15 amino acids. This chain's CDR3 is CAWRVRGREYYGYTF. The CDR3 region has the DNA TGTGCCTGGAGGGTTAGGGGGAGGGAGTACTATGGCTACACCTTC.

This clonotype was seen many times. The CDR3 spells CASSPPQGRVPSHYGYTF. CDR3 coding DNA: TGTGCCAGCAGTCCTCCCCAGGGCAGGGTACCGTCGCACTATGGCTACACCTTC. The chain employs TRBV28 and TRBJ1-2, with D possibly matching TRBD1 (5 bases). This CDR3 comprises 18 residues. Deletions cut 5 bases from V and 3 bases from J, with 25 bases between. Germline V lookup: CDR1 MDHEN, CDR2 SYDVKM.

This clonotype was found many times. This rearrangement joins TRBV7-2 to TRBJ2-6; D not resolved. Trimming pared 1 base from V and 4 bases from J, leaving 14 bases between. Germline V gives CDR1 SGHTA, CDR2 FQGNSA. The CDR3 runs to 17 residues. This CDR3 reads CASSLVSGLLGANVLTF. CDR3 sequence (DNA): TGTGCCAGCAGCTTAGTCAGTGGATTGTTAGGGGCCAACGTCCTGACTTTC.

This chain connects TRBV20-1 to TRBJ2-7; 14 nucleotides match TRBD2. Germline values: CDR1 DFQATT, CDR2 SNEGSKA (reference sequence). This CDR3 comprises 13 residues. J was trimmed by 6 bases and V by 3 bases; bases with no gene match: 1. The DNA of the CDR3 is TGCAGTGCTAGGGGGACTAGCGGGAGCGAGCAGTACTTC. This translates into CSARGTSGSEQYF.

This clonotype was picked up many times. This chain connects TRBV2 to TRBJ1-2, with 9 bases lining up with TRBD1. V trimming: 7 bases; J trimming: 3 bases; junction bases outside the gene matches: 6. The germline V gene has CDR1 SNHLY and CDR2 FYNNEI. The CDR3 covers 14 residues. The CDR3 protein is CASTDTGGDYGYTF. CDR3 nucleotide sequence: TGTGCCAGCACCGATACAGGGGGCGACTATGGCTACACCTTC.

Comments on this clonotype: A read error may be the cause here, since a much bigger clone is one base away. The chain combines TRBV4-1 with TRBJ1-2, with D unclear. The germline V gene encodes CDR1 MGHRA and CDR2 YSYEKL. V gave up 4 bases and J gave up 0 bases, with 12 bases separating them. CDR3 length: 15 residues. CDR3 residues: CASSLHATANYGYTF. In DNA, the CDR3 is TGCGCCAGCAGCCTTCACGCTACAGCTAACTATGGCTACACCTTC.

Many counts were recorded for this clonotype. The chain recombines TRBV7-9 with TRBJ2-1; 9 positions match TRBD2. This CDR3 spans 15 amino acids. J lost 5 bases, V lost 7 bases, and 9 bases had no gene match. Germline lookup yields CDR1 SEHNR and CDR2 FQNEAQ (reference sequence). The CDR3 loop is CASNGGAGGNNEQFF. DNA of the CDR3: TGTGCCAGCAACGGCGGGGCGGGAGGGAACAATGAGCAGTTCTTC.

The chain combines TRBV12-3 or TRBV12-4 with TRBJ1-5, with 7 bases identical to TRBD1. V shed 3 bases and J 4 bases; nucleotides not matched to a gene: 3. The CDR3 sequence is 14 residues long. The CDR3 coding sequence is TGTGCCAGCAGTTTGACAGGGACGAATCAGCCCCAGCATTTT. This sequence encodes CASSLTGTNQPQHF.

Remarks on this clonotype: Since a much larger clone is just one base distant, this may be a read error. As the CDR3 is not closed by the conserved phenylalanine or tryptophan, this likely results from a read error. The chain recombines TRBV3-1 with TRBJ1-5; D not certain. V lost 4 bases and J lost 5, with 9 bases in between. CDR3 length: 13 amino acids. Germline V gene data show CDR1 as LGHDT and CDR2 as YNNKEL (reference sequence). DNA of the CDR3: TGTGCCAGCAGCCCGACCTTGGATCAGCCCCAGCATCTT. Translating gives CASSPTLDQPQHL.

This clonotype was detected many times. The chain couples TRBV6-4 to TRBJ2-1, with 8 bases aligning to TRBD2. This CDR3 comprises 15 residues. The junction had 8 bases not matched to a gene; V was cut back by 4 bases and J by 6 bases. Germline values: CDR1 MRHNA, CDR2 SNTAGT. The CDR3 sequence: CASSVSAGEGNEQFF. CDR3 nucleotide sequence: TGTGCCAGCAGTGTTTCAGCGGGAGAGGGCAATGAGCAGTTCTTC.

Only a few counts were recorded for this clonotype. This chain links TRBV6-1 with TRBJ2-7; the D is unclear. The CDR3 spans 16 residues. Germline V gene data show CDR1 as MNHNS and CDR2 as SASEGT. Trimming pared 5 bases from V and 2 bases from J, leaving 19 bases between. The CDR3 DNA sequence: TGTGCCAGCAGTCCAAAGTCCCTCCAGAGCCCCTACGAGCAGTACTTC. Translating it yields CASSPKSLQSPYEQYF.

The chain joins TRBV7-6 to TRBJ2-3; 8 positions match TRBD2. Trimming took 1 base from V and 0 from J; bases not matched to a gene: 3. This CDR3 spans 16 amino acids. From germline, CDR1 is SGHVS and CDR2 FNYEAQ. The CDR3: CASSLGTSRSTDTQYF. CDR3 in DNA: TGTGCCAGCAGCTTAGGGACTAGCAGAAGCACAGATACGCAGTATTTT.

Ten or more counts support this clonotype. The chain employs TRBV3-1 and TRBJ1-1; D is undetermined. V was trimmed by 5 bases and J by 11 bases, leaving 18 bases between them. The CDR3 extends over 13 amino acids. Germline V gene data show CDR1 as LGHDT and CDR2 as YNNKEL (reference sequence). CDR3 protein: CASSYGRGMLAFF. The DNA of the CDR3 is TGTGCCAGCAGCTACGGACGGGGTATGTTGGCTTTCTTT.

This clonotype has at least ten counts. This chain links TRBV18 with TRBJ1-1; 9 positions match TRBD1. The CDR3 has 14 residues. The V gene's germline CDR1 is KGHSH and CDR2 LQKENI. V dropped 3 bases and J dropped 7; count of bases not matched to a gene: 6. The CDR3 DNA reads as TGTGCCAGCTCACCCAGGACAGGGGAGAATGAAGCTTTCTTT. Residues: CASSPRTGENEAFF.